This TCR beta chain comes out of a study of T cells in tuberculosis. About the study: Blood was taken before or within 7 days of anti-tuberculosis therapy.

The time point: new active TB diagnosis, blood taken before or within 7 days of starting treatment. Germline V gives CDR1 SGHDN, CDR2 FVKESK. CDR3 size: 17 residues. V shed 1 base and J 2 bases; nucleotides not matched to a gene: 7. Comments on this clone: Its antigen is undetermined.

The data were produced by immunoSEQ multiplex PCR, yet TCRdb's version contains in-frame clones alone and is incomplete. The sample includes 47,000 or so clones, about 95% of them seen just once. Overall study results and limits: GEM motif frequencies gave more than 65% accuracy; the GMM repertoire gave 80% to 90%.

The chain couples TRBV14 to TRBJ2-7; 11 bases map to TRBD2. The source of this sequence is an adult with tuberculosis. The starting material was PBMCs, obtained at tuberculosis diagnosis. CDR3 loop: CASSQVVLAGGTYEQYF. The CDR3, as DNA: TGTGCCAGCAGCCAAGTTGTGCTAGCGGGAGGCACCTACGAGCAGTACTTC. Filled out from reference TRBV14 and TRBJ2-7, the complete variable domain reads EAGVTQFPSHSVIEKGQTVTLRCDPISGHDNLYWYRRVMGKEIKFLLHFVKESKQDESGMPNNRFLAERTGGTYSTLKVQPAELEDSGVYFCASSQVVLAGGTYEQYFGPGTRLTVT.